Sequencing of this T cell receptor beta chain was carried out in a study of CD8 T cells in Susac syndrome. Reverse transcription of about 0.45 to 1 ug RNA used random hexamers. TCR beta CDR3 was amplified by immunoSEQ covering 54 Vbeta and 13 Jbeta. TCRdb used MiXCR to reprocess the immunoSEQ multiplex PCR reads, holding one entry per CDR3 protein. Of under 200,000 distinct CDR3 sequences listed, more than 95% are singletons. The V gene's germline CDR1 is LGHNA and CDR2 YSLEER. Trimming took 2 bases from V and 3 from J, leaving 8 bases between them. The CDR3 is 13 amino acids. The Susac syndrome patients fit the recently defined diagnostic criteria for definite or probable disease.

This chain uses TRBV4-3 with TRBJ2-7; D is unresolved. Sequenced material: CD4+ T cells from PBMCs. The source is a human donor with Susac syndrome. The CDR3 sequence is CASSQRVGYEQYF. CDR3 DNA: TGCGCCAGCAGCCAAAGGGTTGGCTACGAGCAGTACTTC.